This T cell receptor beta chain is drawn from a study of blood T cell repertoires in COVID-19. Sequencing used immunoSEQ multiplex PCR; TCRdb keeps in-frame clones, though not all of them. The table records 150,000 to 200,000 clones, about 83% of them present only once. This clone appeared a single time. The germline V and J ends were trimmed by 0 bases and 1 base, with 15 bases remaining between them. This CDR3 is built from 17 residues. Per germline, CDR1 LNHNV and CDR2 YYDKDF (reference sequence). Input material: peripheral blood. The rearrangement links TRBV15 to TRBJ1-1; a possible D gene is TRBD1 (6 bases). This receptor was taken from a woman over 75 with acute or convalescent COVID-19. The CDR3 bases are TGTGCCACCAGCAGAGATGAGGCAGGGGTTCCGAACACTGAAGCTTTCTTT. It is translated as CATSRDEAGVPNTEAFF.